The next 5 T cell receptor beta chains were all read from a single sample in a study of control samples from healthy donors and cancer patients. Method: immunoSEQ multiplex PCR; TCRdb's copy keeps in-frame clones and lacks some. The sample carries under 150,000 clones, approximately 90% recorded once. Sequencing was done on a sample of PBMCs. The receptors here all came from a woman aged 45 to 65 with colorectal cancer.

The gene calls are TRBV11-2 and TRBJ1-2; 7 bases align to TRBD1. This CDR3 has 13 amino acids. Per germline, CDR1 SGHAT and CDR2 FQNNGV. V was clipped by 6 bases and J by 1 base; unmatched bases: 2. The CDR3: CASRGQSNYGYTF. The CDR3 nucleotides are TGTGCCAGCAGGGGACAGAGTAACTATGGCTACACCTTC.

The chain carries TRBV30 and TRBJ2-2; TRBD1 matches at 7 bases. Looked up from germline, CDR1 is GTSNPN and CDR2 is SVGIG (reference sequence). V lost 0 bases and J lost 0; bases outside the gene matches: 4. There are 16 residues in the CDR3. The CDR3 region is CAWSVLGTANTGELFF. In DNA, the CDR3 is TGTGCCTGGAGTGTACTGGGGACAGCGAACACCGGGGAGCTGTTTTTT.

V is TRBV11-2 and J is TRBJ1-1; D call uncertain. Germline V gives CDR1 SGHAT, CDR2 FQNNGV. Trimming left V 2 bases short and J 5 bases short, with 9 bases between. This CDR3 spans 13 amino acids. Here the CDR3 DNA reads TGTGCCAGCAGCTTATTGGGGTGGACTGAAGCTTTCTTT. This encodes CASSLLGWTEAFF.

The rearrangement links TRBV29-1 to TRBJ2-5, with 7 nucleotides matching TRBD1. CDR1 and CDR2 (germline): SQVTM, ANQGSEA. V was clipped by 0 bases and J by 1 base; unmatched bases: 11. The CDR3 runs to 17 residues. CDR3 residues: CSVEDPWDRSTQETQYF. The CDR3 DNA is TGCAGCGTTGAAGATCCCTGGGACAGATCGACCCAAGAGACCCAGTACTTC.

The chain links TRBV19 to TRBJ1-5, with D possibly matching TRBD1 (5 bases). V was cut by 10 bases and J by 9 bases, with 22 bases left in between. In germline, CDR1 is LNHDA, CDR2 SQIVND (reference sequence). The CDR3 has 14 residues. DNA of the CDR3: TGTGCCACGTACCCCTCCGGGACGGGACCGCCCCAGCATTTT. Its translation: CATYPSGTGPPQHF.